Below, 23 T cell receptor beta chains from the same sample are listed, as sequenced in a study of beta chain features in type 1 diabetes. Their antigens are not known. Study results and caveats: Type 1 diabetes patients had TCRB CDR3s that were shorter (moderately but significantly so) in all four CD4+ subsets.

Investigators reverse transcribed all isolated RNA, so they sequenced expressed TCRB transcripts. Assay used: immunoSEQ multiplex PCR; TCRdb lists only in-frame clones, some missing. The sample contains more than 550,000 clones, more than 13% of which appear only once. Material for sequencing was naive CD4+ T cells from blood. These receptors were obtained from a young man with type 1 diabetes.

This clone occurred a few times. The chain joins TRBV6-1 to TRBJ1-1, with D hard to call. V was trimmed by 10 bases and J by 5 bases, leaving 20 bases between them. Germline V lookup: CDR1 MNHNS, CDR2 SASEGT. The CDR3 has 14 amino acids. The CDR3 sequence: CATRAGAGRTEAFF. In nucleotides, the CDR3 is TGTGCCACCCGCGCCGGAGCGGGGAGAACTGAAGCTTTCTTT.

This chain uses TRBV19 with TRBJ2-7; no clear D. CDR3 length: 15 amino acids. Germline values: CDR1 LNHDA, CDR2 SQIVND (reference sequence). Trimming removed 5 bases at V and 5 bases at J, with 19 bases between. CDR3 protein: CASSALGSPLHEQYF. CDR3 bases: TGTGCCAGTAGTGCTCTGGGGTCCCCTCTTCACGAGCAGTACTTC.

This clone was found a few times. V is TRBV5-1 and J is TRBJ2-7; 15 bases map to TRBD2. Germline CDR1 reads SGHRS; CDR2 reads YFSETQ. CDR3 length: 18 residues. The V and J ends lost 2 bases and 1 base, in that order; junction bases with no gene match: 7. In nucleotides, the CDR3 is TGCGCCAGCAGCTTCGGGACTAGCGGGAGGTACAGTTCCTACGAGCAGTACTTC. Its translation is CASSFGTSGRYSSYEQYF.

This clone was observed a few times. The chain uses TRBV18 and TRBJ2-3, with D hard to call. Deletions cut 6 bases from V and 3 bases from J, with 7 bases between. The CDR3 is 12 amino acids. Germline-derived CDR1 and CDR2 are KGHSH and LQKENI. The CDR3 DNA follows: TGTGCCAGCTCCCGGCGGACAGATACGCAGTATTTT. It translates to CASSRRTDTQYF.

This rearrangement joins TRBV29-1 to TRBJ1-1, with 9 bases lining up with TRBD1. This CDR3 comprises 13 residues. Germline CDR1 and CDR2: SQVTM and ANQGSEA. Trimming removed 6 bases from V and 5 bases from J; junction bases left unmatched: 7. CDR3 sequence (DNA): TGCAGCGTAACACAGGGGGCTCAAACTGAAGCTTTCTTT. It encodes CSVTQGAQTEAFF.

This clone was detected a few times. CDR3 in DNA: TGTGCCAGCAGTTACTCAAGGTCGGGGCAGCCCCAGCATTTT. As protein: CASSYSRSGQPQHF. V gene TRBV6-5 combines with J gene TRBJ1-5; D gene uncertain. The CDR3 extends over 14 amino acids. Trimming took off 0 bases at V and 7 bases at J, with 10 bases between the two ends. Germline CDR1 MNHEY, CDR2 SVGAGI.

The table lists this clone with a few counts. The chain couples TRBV23-1 to TRBJ2-5; D is unclear. TRBV23-1 is an ORF, with its function uncertain. This CDR3 region has 15 residues. V dropped 7 bases and J dropped 4 bases, with 19 bases sitting between them. CDR3 sequence: CASTSRRRIIETQYF. The CDR3 DNA follows: TGCGCCAGCACTTCCCGCCGGCGAATAATAGAGACCCAGTACTTC.

The rearrangement links TRBV28 to TRBJ1-5; no clear D gene. Per the germline V gene, CDR1 is MDHEN and CDR2 is SYDVKM. Deletions cut 5 bases from V and 3 bases from J, with 5 bases between. CDR3 length equals 12 residues. The CDR3 DNA reads TGTGCCAGCAGTCCCTCCAATCAGCCCCAGCATTTT. Protein product: CASSPSNQPQHF. The variable domain in full, with the rest retrieved from reference TRBV28 and TRBJ1-5, is DVKVTQSSRYLVKRTGEKVFLECVQDMDHENMFWYRQDPGLGLRLIYFSYDVKMKEKGDIPEGYSVSREKKERFSLILESASTNQTSMYLCASSPSNQPQHFGDGTRLSIL.

This clone was detected only a few times. J is TRBJ2-1 and V is TRBV25-1; 10 nucleotides line up with TRBD2. CDR3 length: 16 residues. Unmatched junction bases numbered 7, after V lost 3 bases and J lost 5 bases. Germline V gives CDR1 MGHDK, CDR2 SYGVNS. CDR3 nucleotide sequence: TGTGCCAGCAGTGAGCCCGGGACTAGCGCAGACAATGAGCAGTTCTTC. Residues: CASSEPGTSADNEQFF.

This clone has only a few counts. This chain joins TRBV6-6 and TRBJ2-5; TRBD2 might be the D (5 bases). V lost 5 bases and J 3 bases, leaving 10 bases between the germline ends. This CDR3 comprises 13 residues. Germline CDR1 is MNHNY and CDR2 is SVGAGI (reference sequence). The CDR3 spells CASSRDPKETQYF. The CDR3 DNA sequence: TGTGCCAGCAGTCGGGATCCAAAAGAGACCCAGTACTTC.

This clone was detected a few times. This chain connects TRBV6-5 to TRBJ1-1; no definite D call. V was clipped by 0 bases and J by 0 bases, with 11 bases between them. This CDR3 comprises 16 residues. Germline CDR1 reads MNHEY; CDR2 reads SVGAGI. The CDR3, as DNA: TGTGCCAGCAGTTACTCGATCGCAATGATGAACACTGAAGCTTTCTTT. It encodes CASSYSIAMMNTEAFF.

This chain joins TRBV4-3 and TRBJ2-1; D is unresolved. Looked up from germline, CDR1 is LGHNA and CDR2 is YSLEER. The CDR3 has 15 amino acids. Trimming pared 0 bases from V and 0 bases from J, leaving 6 bases between. CDR3 loop: CASSQDVLSYNEQFF. The DNA of the CDR3 is TGCGCCAGCAGCCAAGACGTGCTCTCCTACAATGAGCAGTTCTTC.

This clone was seen a few times. The chain uses TRBV7-3 and TRBJ2-3, with no clear D. Germline CDR1 reads SGHTA; CDR2 reads FQGTGA. The CDR3 has 13 residues. The V and J ends lost 3 bases and 1 base respectively, with 5 bases between them. The CDR3 loop reads CASSFVGTDTQYF. The CDR3 nucleotides read TGTGCCAGCAGCTTTGTCGGCACAGATACGCAGTATTTT.

The chain carries TRBV15 and TRBJ2-5; unclear D gene. The CDR3 loop spans 12 amino acids. CDR1 and CDR2 from the germline V gene are LNHNV and YYDKDF (reference sequence). V dropped 3 bases and J dropped 2 bases, with 4 bases sitting between them. The CDR3 DNA follows: TGTGCCACCAGCAGCTTACAAGAGACCCAGTACTTC. This sequence encodes CATSSLQETQYF. Together with reference TRBV15 and TRBJ2-5, the CDR3 gives the full variable domain: DAMVIQNPRYQVTQFGKPVTLSCSQTLNHNVMYWYQQKSSQAPKLLFHYYDKDFNNEADTPDNFQSRRPNTSFCFLDIRSPGLGDTAMYLCATSSLQETQYFGPGTRLLVL.

The chain has TRBV29-1 and TRBJ1-1; 7 bases are a match to TRBD1. Germline V gene lookup returns CDR1 SQVTM and CDR2 ANQGSEA. The CDR3 runs to 13 residues. V was clipped by 6 bases and J by 4 bases; unmatched bases: 8. CDR3: CSVNRGIGTEAFF. The CDR3 bases are TGCAGCGTGAACAGGGGAATTGGCACTGAAGCTTTCTTT. Using reference TRBV29-1 and TRBJ1-1 for the parts outside the CDR3, the full variable domain is SAVISQKPSRDICQRGTSLTIQCQVDSQVTMMFWYRQQPGQSLTLIATANQGSEATYESGFVIDKFPISRPNLTFSTLTVSNMSPEDSSIYLCSVNRGIGTEAFFGQGTRLTVV.

V and J are TRBV27 and TRBJ2-1; 10 bases fit TRBD1. The CDR3 is 12 residues long. J was trimmed by 12 bases and V by 3 bases; bases with no gene match: 2. Germline CDR1 reads MNHEY; CDR2 reads SMNVEV (reference sequence). CDR3 amino acids: CASSLRTGGQFF. The CDR3 coding sequence is TGTGCCAGCAGTTTGAGGACAGGGGGGCAGTTCTTC.

The chain joins TRBV11-1 to TRBJ1-1; D perhaps matches TRBD1 (6 bases). Germline CDR1 SGHAT, CDR2 FQDESV (reference sequence). The CDR3 covers 14 residues. V was cut by 5 bases and J by 4 bases, with 14 bases left in between. DNA of the CDR3: TGTGCCAGCAGCCGGACAGACCGAGGCACTGAAGCTTTCTTT. Amino acid sequence: CASSRTDRGTEAFF. The variable domain in full, completed from reference TRBV11-1 and TRBJ1-1, reads EAEVAQSPRYKITEKSQAVAFWCDPISGHATLYWYRQILGQGPELLVQFQDESVVDDSQLPKDRFSAERLKGVDSTLKIQPAELGDSAMYLCASSRTDRGTEAFFGQGTRLTVV.

In the case of this clone: This CDR3 is also generated by other DNA sequences in the sample. CDR3 DNA: TGTGCCAGCAGCTTAGCGGGGTCCTCCTACGAGCAGTACTTC. Translation gives CASSLAGSSYEQYF. The V gene is TRBV11-2, the J gene TRBJ2-7; weak D call: TRBD2 (5 bases). Germline CDR1 reads SGHAT; CDR2 reads FQNNGV. V lost 1 base and J 0 bases, leaving 7 bases between the germline ends. The CDR3 sequence is 14 residues long.

V usage is TRBV4-3 and J usage is TRBJ2-6; 7 nucleotides line up with TRBD2. The J segment lost 2 bases and the V segment lost 3 bases, leaving 7 bases of the junction unmatched. This CDR3 has 17 amino acids. CDR1 and CDR2 (germline): LGHNA, YSLEER. This CDR3 is CASSQISGGPGANVLTF. The CDR3 region has the DNA TGCGCCAGCAGCCAGATATCGGGGGGTCCTGGGGCCAACGTCCTGACTTTC.

This clone was observed a few times. The V call is TRBV30, the J call TRBJ1-2; 7 nucleotides align to TRBD1. Losses at the gene ends were 3 bases for V and 3 bases for J; bases not matched to a gene: 7. The CDR3 contains 14 residues. CDR1 and CDR2 (germline): GTSNPN, SVGIG (reference sequence). CDR3 nucleotides: TGTGCCTGGAGCGAACAGGGGACCGACTATGGCTACACCTTC. It translates to CAWSEQGTDYGYTF.

This clone was detected only a few times. The CDR3 region has the DNA TGTGCCTGGAAACTATTGAACACTGAAGCTTTCTTT. The encoded protein is CAWKLLNTEAFF. The rearrangement uses TRBV30 and TRBJ1-1; D is unclear. There are 12 residues in the CDR3. V gave up 4 bases and J gave up 0 bases, with 6 bases separating them. CDR1 GTSNPN and CDR2 SVGIG come from the germline V gene (reference sequence).

The V and J genes are TRBV20-1 and TRBJ1-1; no definite D call. There are 10 residues in the CDR3. Per the germline V gene, CDR1 is DFQATT and CDR2 is SNEGSKA (reference sequence). V shed 5 bases and J shed 7 bases, with 8 bases lying between them. In nucleotides, the CDR3 is TGCAGTGCTCTCGGGAGTGAAGCTTTCTTT. Protein sequence: CSALGSEAFF.

V and J are TRBV7-2 and TRBJ2-1; D perhaps matches TRBD2 (5 bases). Trimming removed 0 bases from V and 10 bases from J, with 10 bases in between. The V gene's germline CDR1 is SGHTA and CDR2 FQGNSA. The CDR3 sequence is 13 residues long. The CDR3 DNA is TGTGCCAGCAGCTTAGCGCGGGCAACAGAGCAGTTCTTC. Translation: CASSLARATEQFF.